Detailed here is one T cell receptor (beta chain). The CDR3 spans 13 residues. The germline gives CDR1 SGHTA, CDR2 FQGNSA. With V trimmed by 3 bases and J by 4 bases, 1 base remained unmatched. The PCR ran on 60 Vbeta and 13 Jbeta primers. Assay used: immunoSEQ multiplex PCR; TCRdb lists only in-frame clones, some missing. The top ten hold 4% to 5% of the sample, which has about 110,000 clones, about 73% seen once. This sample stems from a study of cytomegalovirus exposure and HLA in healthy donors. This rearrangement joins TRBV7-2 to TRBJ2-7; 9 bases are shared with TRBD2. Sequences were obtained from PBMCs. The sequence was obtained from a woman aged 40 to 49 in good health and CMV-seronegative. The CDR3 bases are TGTGCCAGCAGCTTGACTAGCGGTTACGAGCAGTACTTC. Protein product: CASSLTSGYEQYF.